This TCR beta chain is drawn from a study of response to subunit inactivated influenza vaccine. TCRdb redid the calling of the RT-PCR reads with MiXCR, one entry per CDR3 protein. The sample has roughly 540,000 distinct CDR3 sequences, approximately 20% seen once. The J segment lost 7 bases and the V segment lost 2 bases, leaving 11 bases of the junction unmatched. Germline loops: CDR1 KGHDR, CDR2 SFDVKD. This CDR3 has 19 residues. Study-level points and caveats: Authors suggested each seasonal flu vaccination may recruit only limited numbers of new T cells.

Worth noting for this clonotype: Its target is not known.

The same specimen was also included in a second study, on T cells expressing NK-cell markers. That work adds: The cDNA for TCR beta came from 5'RACE template switching with UMIs. Researchers report these clonotypes also headed the CD3+CD56-NKG2C+ fraction in several donors.

The sample in question was CD4+ T cells sorted from PBMCs, obtained approximately 12 days after vaccination. The receptor was derived from a man aged 45 to 65 who received an inactivated influenza vaccine. This sequence joins TRBV24-1 and TRBJ2-1, with 15 nucleotides matching TRBD2. CDR3 in amino acids: CATSDSDGLAGGLWNEQFF. CDR3 nucleotide sequence: TGTGCCACCAGTGATTCGGATGGACTAGCGGGAGGGTTATGGAATGAGCAGTTCTTC.